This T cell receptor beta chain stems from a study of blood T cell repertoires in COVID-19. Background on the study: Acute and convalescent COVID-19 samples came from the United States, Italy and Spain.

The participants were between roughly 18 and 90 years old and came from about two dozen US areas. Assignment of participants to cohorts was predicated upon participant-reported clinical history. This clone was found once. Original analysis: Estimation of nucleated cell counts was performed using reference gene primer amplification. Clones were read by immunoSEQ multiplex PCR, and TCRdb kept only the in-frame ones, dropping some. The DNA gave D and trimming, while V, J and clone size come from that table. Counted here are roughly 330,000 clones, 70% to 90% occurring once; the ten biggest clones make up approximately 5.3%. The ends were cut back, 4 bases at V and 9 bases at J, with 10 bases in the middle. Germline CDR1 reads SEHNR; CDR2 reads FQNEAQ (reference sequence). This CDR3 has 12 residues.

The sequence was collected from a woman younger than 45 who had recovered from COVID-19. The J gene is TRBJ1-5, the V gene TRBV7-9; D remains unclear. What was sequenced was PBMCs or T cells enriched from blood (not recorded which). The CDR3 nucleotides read TGTGCCAGCAGCTGGGGAGGACGGCCCCAGCATTTT. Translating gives CASSWGGRPQHF.